These 18 T cell receptor beta chains originate from one sample sequenced in a study of OX40 agonist ivuxolimab in advanced cancers. Method: immunoSEQ multiplex PCR; TCRdb's copy keeps in-frame clones and lacks some. The sample gives roughly 110,000 clones, under 95% of which show up once; roughly 1.3% is in the top ten. The source was CD4+ or CD8+ T cells sorted from blood, collected in a trial of the OX40 agonist ivuxolimab. The receptors were gathered from an adult with an advanced solid tumor such as melanoma, head and neck, liver or kidney cancer.

The V gene is TRBV28, the J gene TRBJ2-2; perhaps TRBD1 as D (6 bases). The CDR3 covers 12 residues. With 9 bases removed from V and 9 bases from J, the gap between germline ends came to 14 bases. CDR1 is MDHEN, CDR2 SYDVKM, per germline. CDR3 loop: CASVQGDRELFF. CDR3 DNA: TGTGCCAGTGTACAGGGTGACCGGGAGCTGTTTTTT.

This chain links TRBV6-6 with TRBJ2-5; perhaps TRBD1 as D (6 bases). The J call may be mistaken, given a closer DNA end match to TRBJ2-7. This CDR3 is built from 12 residues. Germline CDR1 and CDR2: MNHNY and SVGAGI (reference sequence). CDR3: CASSRDNYEQYF. CDR3 DNA: TGTGCCAGCAGCCGGGACAACTACGAGCAGTACTTC.

This sequence joins TRBV2 and TRBJ1-5; D gene uncertain. V lost 5 bases and J 0 bases, leaving 20 bases between the germline ends. Germline V gives CDR1 SNHLY, CDR2 FYNNEI. The CDR3 covers 18 residues. The CDR3 DNA follows: TGTGCCAGCAGTCCCCGCTGGCAGGATAATTATAGCAATCAGCCCCAGCATTTT. It specifies CASSPRWQDNYSNQPQHF.

CDR3 coding DNA: TGTGCCAGCAGTTCTAAGACCCTTAGCTCTGGAAACACCATATATTTT. Residues: CASSSKTLSSGNTIYF. The rearrangement uses TRBV6-5 and TRBJ1-3; D gene ambiguous. V was cut by 4 bases and J by 0 bases, with 13 bases left in between. The CDR3 contains 16 residues. The germline V gene has CDR1 MNHEY and CDR2 SVGAGI.

This clone was counted once. This rearrangement joins TRBV5-8 to TRBJ1-1, with D unclear. The CDR3 has 14 amino acids. V lost 1 base and J 2 bases, leaving 9 bases between the germline ends. CDR1 and CDR2 from the germline V gene are SGHTS and YDEGEE. CDR3 DNA sequence: TGTGCCAGCAGCTTGCGTCAGGTCAACACTGAAGCTTTCTTT. Encoded protein: CASSLRQVNTEAFF. Based on the CDR3 plus reference TRBV5-8 and TRBJ1-1, the full variable domain is EAGVTQSPTHLIKTRGQQATLRCSPISGHTSVYWYQQALGLGLQFLLWYDEGEERNRGNFPPRFSGRQFPNYSSELNVNALELEDSALYLCASSLRQVNTEAFFGQGTRLTVV.

This chain uses TRBV7-3 with TRBJ1-1, with TRBD1 matching over 7 bases. The CDR3 runs to 13 residues. The V gene's germline CDR1 is SGHTA and CDR2 FQGTGA. J was trimmed by 8 bases and V by 2 bases; bases with no gene match: 5. The CDR3 coding sequence is TGTGCCAGCAGCTTATTACAGGGGAGGGAAGCTTTCTTT. This codes for CASSLLQGREAFF.

J is TRBJ2-7 and V is TRBV5-4; D ambiguous. The CDR3 extends over 15 amino acids. Germline assignment: CDR1 SGHNT and CDR2 YYREEE (reference sequence). V lost 3 bases and J 0 bases, leaving 13 bases between the germline ends. The CDR3 loop reads CASSSGAGYSYEQYF. The CDR3, as DNA: TGTGCCAGCAGCTCTGGAGCAGGCTACTCCTACGAGCAGTACTTC.

This chain connects TRBV28 to TRBJ1-5; the D is unclear. The CDR3 extends over 14 amino acids. Germline CDR1 and CDR2: MDHEN and SYDVKM. The ends were cut back, 6 bases at V and 1 base at J, with 10 bases in the middle. The DNA for the CDR3 is TGTGCCAGCAGCGGGTCATCCAGCAATCAGCCCCAGCATTTT. Translating gives CASSGSSSNQPQHF.

This clone has only one observation. This chain links TRBV7-2 with TRBJ2-3; D is uncertain. The CDR3 runs to 15 residues. Per the germline V gene, CDR1 is SGHTA and CDR2 is FQGNSA. Trimming cost V 6 bases and J 3 bases, with 16 bases left between them. The DNA for the CDR3 is TGTGCCAGCAGTCCAGCAGGCCAAGGAACAGATACGCAGTATTTT. This gives the protein CASSPAGQGTDTQYF. The whole variable domain, remainder taken from reference TRBV7-2 and TRBJ2-3, is GAGVSQSPSNKVTEKGKDVELRCDPISGHTALYWYRQSLGQGLEFLIYFQGNSAPDKSGLPSDRFSAERTGGSVSTLTIQRTQQEDSAVYLCASSPAGQGTDTQYFGPGTRLTVL.

Regarding this clone: The germline gene is not matched at one end of the junction; a read error may be the cause. The chain recombines TRBV7-7 with TRBJ2-1; 9 nucleotides line up with TRBD1. Germline CDR1 SSHAT, CDR2 FNYEAQ (reference sequence). This CDR3 is 14 amino acids long. The CDR3 DNA reads as TGTGCTAGCAGCCGGGACAGGGTCATTGGGGAGCAGTTCTTC. It encodes CASSRDRVIGEQFF.

CDR3 residues: CAFNRGNYGYTF. The CDR3 DNA sequence: TGTGCCTTCAACAGGGGGAACTATGGCTACACCTTC. V is TRBV30 and J is TRBJ1-2; 8 nucleotides align to TRBD1. Germline CDR1 GTSNPN, CDR2 SVGIG (reference sequence). This CDR3 has 12 residues. Germline trimming cut 7 bases from V and 2 bases from J; bases unmatched to any gene: 3.

The chain uses TRBV15 and TRBJ2-1; D is unresolved. The germline gives CDR1 LNHNV, CDR2 YYDKDF (reference sequence). The V gene lost 0 bases and the J gene lost 7 bases, with 13 bases spanning the gap. This CDR3 comprises 15 residues. The CDR3 sequence is CATSREASRRNEQFF. CDR3 coding DNA: TGTGCCACCAGCAGAGAAGCCAGCCGAAGGAATGAGCAGTTCTTC.

The chain combines TRBV28 with TRBJ1-1; possible D gene TRBD1, 6 bases. The length of the CDR3 is 14 residues. The germline V gene has CDR1 MDHEN and CDR2 SYDVKM. Between the trimmed V and J ends, which lost 5 bases and 6 bases, there was a span of 16 bases. CDR3 region: CASSLTPTGPEAFF. Written as DNA, the CDR3 is TGTGCCAGCAGTCTTACCCCGACAGGCCCTGAAGCTTTCTTT.

This chain connects TRBV27 to TRBJ1-2; the D gene is possibly TRBD1 (5 bases). The CDR3 is 14 residues long. From germline, CDR1 is MNHEY and CDR2 SMNVEV (reference sequence). Deletions cut 6 bases from V and 8 bases from J, with 19 bases between. CDR3 bases: TGTGCCAGCAGCCAATATTTAGGGGCTGAAGGCTACACCTTC. This encodes CASSQYLGAEGYTF.

This chain connects TRBV5-1 to TRBJ2-1, with D possibly matching TRBD1 (5 bases). Per the germline V gene, CDR1 is SGHRS and CDR2 is YFSETQ. This CDR3 region has 15 residues. V shed 4 bases and J shed 4 bases, with 15 bases lying between them. This CDR3 reads CASSEQDPSYNEQFF. CDR3 coding DNA: TGCGCCAGCAGCGAACAGGACCCGTCGTACAATGAGCAGTTCTTC.

The V and J genes are TRBV19 and TRBJ2-1; tentatively, D is TRBD2 (6 bases). The CDR3 length is 16 residues. V was pared by 5 bases and J by 0 bases, with 14 bases between. Germline CDR1 reads LNHDA; CDR2 reads SQIVND (reference sequence). This chain's CDR3 is CASSGAGSSSYNEQFF. Here the CDR3 DNA reads TGTGCCAGTAGTGGTGCGGGGTCTAGCTCCTACAATGAGCAGTTCTTC.

The chain has TRBV19 and TRBJ2-7; D is unclear. Germline V CDR1 and CDR2: LNHDA, SQIVND (reference sequence). V dropped 1 base and J dropped 1 base, with 14 bases sitting between them. This CDR3 contains 16 residues. The CDR3 reads CASSIGYKQLSYEQYF. The CDR3 region has the DNA TGTGCCAGTAGTATAGGATACAAACAGCTATCCTACGAGCAGTACTTC.

The gene calls are TRBV30 and TRBJ2-7; 12 bases are a match to TRBD1. Germline V gene sequence: CDR1 GTSNPN, CDR2 SVGIG (reference sequence). CDR3 length: 19 amino acids. The V gene end was trimmed by 2 bases and the J gene end by 5 bases; junction bases not matched to a gene: 19. CDR3 in DNA: TGTGCCTGGAGTAATAACCCGTTCTCATCCGGGACAGGGGGCCACGAGCAGTACTTC. Translation: CAWSNNPFSSGTGGHEQYF. Using reference TRBV30 and TRBJ2-7 for the parts outside the CDR3, the full variable domain is SQTIHQWPATLVQPVGSPLSLECTVEGTSNPNLYWYRQAAGRGLQLLFYSVGIGQISSEVPQNLSASRPQDRQFILSSKKLLLSDSGFYLCAWSNNPFSSGTGGHEQYFGPGTRLTVT.